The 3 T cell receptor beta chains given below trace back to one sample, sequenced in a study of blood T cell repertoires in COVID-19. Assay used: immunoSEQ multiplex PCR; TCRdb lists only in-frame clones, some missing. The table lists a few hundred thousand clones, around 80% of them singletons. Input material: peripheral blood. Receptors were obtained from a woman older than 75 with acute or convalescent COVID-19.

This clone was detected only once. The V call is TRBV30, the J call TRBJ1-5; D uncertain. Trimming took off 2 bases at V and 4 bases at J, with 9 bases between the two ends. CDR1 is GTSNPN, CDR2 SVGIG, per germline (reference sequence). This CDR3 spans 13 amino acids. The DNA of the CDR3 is TGTGCCTGGAGTTCCCGAGGAAATCAGCCCCAGCATTTT. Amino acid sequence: CAWSSRGNQPQHF. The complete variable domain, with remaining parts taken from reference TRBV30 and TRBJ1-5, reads SQTIHQWPATLVQPVGSPLSLECTVEGTSNPNLYWYRQAAGRGLQLLFYSVGIGQISSEVPQNLSASRPQDRQFILSSKKLLLSDSGFYLCAWSSRGNQPQHFGDGTRLSIL.

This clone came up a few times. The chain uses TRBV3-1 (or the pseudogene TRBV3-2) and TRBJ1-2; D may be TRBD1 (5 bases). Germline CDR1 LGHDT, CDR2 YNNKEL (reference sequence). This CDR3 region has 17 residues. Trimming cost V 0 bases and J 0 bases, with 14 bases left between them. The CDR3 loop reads CASSQDQAGWTNYGYTF. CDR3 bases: TGTGCCAGCAGCCAAGATCAGGCAGGGTGGACTAACTATGGCTACACCTTC.

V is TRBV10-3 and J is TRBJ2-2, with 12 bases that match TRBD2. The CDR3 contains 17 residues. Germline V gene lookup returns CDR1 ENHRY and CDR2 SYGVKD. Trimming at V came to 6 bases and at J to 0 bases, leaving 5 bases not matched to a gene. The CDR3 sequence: CAIRPGLAGTNTGELFF. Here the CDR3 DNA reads TGTGCCATCAGGCCAGGACTAGCGGGGACGAACACCGGGGAGCTGTTTTTT.